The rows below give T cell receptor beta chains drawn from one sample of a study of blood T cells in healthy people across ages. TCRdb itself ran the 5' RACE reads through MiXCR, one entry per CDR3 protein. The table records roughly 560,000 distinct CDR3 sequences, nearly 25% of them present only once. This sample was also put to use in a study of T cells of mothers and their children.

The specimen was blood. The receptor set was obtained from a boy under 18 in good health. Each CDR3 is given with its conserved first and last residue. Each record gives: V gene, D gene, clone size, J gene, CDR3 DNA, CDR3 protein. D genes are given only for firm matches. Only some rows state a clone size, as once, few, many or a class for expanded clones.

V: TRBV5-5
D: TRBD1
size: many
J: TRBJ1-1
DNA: TGTGCCAGCAGCCTTCCAGGGGGCGGCACTGAAGCTTTCTTT
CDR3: CASSLPGGGTEAFF

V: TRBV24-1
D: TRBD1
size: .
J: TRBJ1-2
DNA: TGTGCCACCAGTGACCGGGACAGCCCATGGAGCTACACCTTC
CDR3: CATSDRDSPWSYTF

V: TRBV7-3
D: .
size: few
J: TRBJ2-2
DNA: TGTGCCAGCAGCTTTACCAATAGCGGTCCCGGGGAGCTGTTTTTT
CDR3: CASSFTNSGPGELFF

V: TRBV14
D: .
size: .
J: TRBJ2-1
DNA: TGTGCCAGCAGCCCCGGCGCGGGTAGCTCCTACAATGAGCAGTTCTTC
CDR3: CASSPGAGSSYNEQFF

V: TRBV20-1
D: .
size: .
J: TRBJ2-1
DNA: TGCAGTGCTAGAGCCCCGCTGGGCAATGAGCAGTTCTTC
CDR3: CSARAPLGNEQFF

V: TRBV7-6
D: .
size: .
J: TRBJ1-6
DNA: TGTGCCAGCAGCTCCGGACGGCGAAATTCACCCCTCCACTTT
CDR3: CASSSGRRNSPLHF

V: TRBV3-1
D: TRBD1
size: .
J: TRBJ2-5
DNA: TGTGCCAGCAGTCGCGGGACAGGGGGCTTGGAGACCCAGTACTTC
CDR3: CASSRGTGGLETQYF

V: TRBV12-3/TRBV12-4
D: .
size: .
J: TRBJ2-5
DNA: TGTGCCAGCCGCACACCGGATGAGACCCAGTACTTC
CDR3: CASRTPDETQYF

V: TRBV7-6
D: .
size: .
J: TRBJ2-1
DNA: TGTGCCAGCAGCTTAGTCCAGGGGTACAATGAGCAGTTCTTC
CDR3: CASSLVQGYNEQFF

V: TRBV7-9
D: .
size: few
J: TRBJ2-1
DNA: TGTGCCAGCAGCTTAATTGAGGAGTCGAATGAGCAGTTCTTC
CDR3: CASSLIEESNEQFF

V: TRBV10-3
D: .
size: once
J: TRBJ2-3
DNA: TGTGCCATCAGGGGGAACAGGGTTAACACAGATACGCAGTATTTT
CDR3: CAIRGNRVNTDTQYF

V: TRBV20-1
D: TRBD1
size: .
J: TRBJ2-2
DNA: TGCAGTGCTAGAGGGGACAGGGGGCGCACCGGGGAGCTGTTTTTT
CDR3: CSARGDRGRTGELFF

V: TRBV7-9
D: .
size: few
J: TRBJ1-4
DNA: TGTGCCAGCAGTATCACCGAGGGGCCTGAAAAACTGTTTTTT
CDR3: CASSITEGPEKLFF

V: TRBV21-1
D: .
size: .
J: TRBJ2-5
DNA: TGTGCCAGGATCACGACAGGGGGCGAGACCCAGTACTTC
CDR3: CARITTGGETQYF

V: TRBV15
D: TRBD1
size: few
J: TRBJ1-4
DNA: TGTGCCACCAGCAGCTCCCAGGGGGTTGTTTCAACTAATGAAAAACTGTTTTTT
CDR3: CATSSSQGVVSTNEKLFF

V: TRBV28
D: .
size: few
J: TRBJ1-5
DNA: TGTGCCAGCAGCCTCAGGGATTTGGGGGGTCAGCCCCAGCATTTT
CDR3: CASSLRDLGGQPQHF

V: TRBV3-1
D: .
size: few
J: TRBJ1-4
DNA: TGTGCCACGTCCCCAGACACTACCGAAAAACTGTTTTTT
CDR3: CATSPDTTEKLFF

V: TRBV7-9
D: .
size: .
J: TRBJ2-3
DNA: TGTGCCAGCAGGTCACTAGTGGGGGACCACATTAGCACAGATACGCAGTATTTT
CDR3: CASRSLVGDHISTDTQYF

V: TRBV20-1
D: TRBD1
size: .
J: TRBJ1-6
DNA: TGCAGTGCTAGAGTTGAGGGGGCGAATAATTCACCCCTCCACTTT
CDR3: CSARVEGANNSPLHF

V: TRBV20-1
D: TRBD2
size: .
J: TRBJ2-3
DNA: TGCAGTGCCGTAGCGGGAGGGAACACAGATACACAGTATTTT
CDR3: CSAVAGGNTDTQYF

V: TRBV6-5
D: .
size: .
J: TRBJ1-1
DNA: TGTGCCAGCACCCGAGGAGGTGGCACTGAAGCTTTCTTT
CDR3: CASTRGGGTEAFF

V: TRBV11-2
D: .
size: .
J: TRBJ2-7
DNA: TGTGCCAGCAGCTTAGTTGCAGACTCCTACGAGCAGTACTTC
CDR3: CASSLVADSYEQYF

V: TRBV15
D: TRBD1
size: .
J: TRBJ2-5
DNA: TGTGCCACCAGCGATAGCCGGGACAGCCAAGAGACCCAGTACTTC
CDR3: CATSDSRDSQETQYF

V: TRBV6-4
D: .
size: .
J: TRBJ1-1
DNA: TGTGCCAGCAGTGACTCACTAGACGAGGTTCCGAACACTGAAGCTTTCTTT
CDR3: CASSDSLDEVPNTEAFF

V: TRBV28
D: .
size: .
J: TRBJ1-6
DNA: TGTGCCAGCAGTCCCGACAGGTGGGGTTCACCCCTCCACTTT
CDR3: CASSPDRWGSPLHF

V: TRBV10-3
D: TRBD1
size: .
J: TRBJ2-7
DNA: TGTGCCATCAGTGAACCTGGACAGGGGGCCCTAGGAGAGCAGTACTTC
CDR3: CAISEPGQGALGEQYF

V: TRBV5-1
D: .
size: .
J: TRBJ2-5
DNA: TGCGCCAGCAGACTGGGTAATGAAGAGACCCAGTACTTC
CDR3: CASRLGNEETQYF

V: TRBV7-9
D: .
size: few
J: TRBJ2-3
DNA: TGTGCCAGCAGCCCAGACGAGGGAACCCGCACAGATACGCAGTATTTT
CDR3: CASSPDEGTRTDTQYF

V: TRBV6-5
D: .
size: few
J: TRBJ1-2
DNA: TGTGCCAGCAGTTACGGTCTCCCGGACTACTATGGCTACACCTTC
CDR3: CASSYGLPDYYGYTF

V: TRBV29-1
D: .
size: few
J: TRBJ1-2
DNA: TGCAGCGTTGAAGGCCGGGACGCAGCTAACTATGGCTACACCTTC
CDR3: CSVEGRDAANYGYTF

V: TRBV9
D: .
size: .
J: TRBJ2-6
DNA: TGTGCCAGCAGTTGGGCATTCTCTGGGGCCAACGTCCTGACTTTC
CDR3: CASSWAFSGANVLTF

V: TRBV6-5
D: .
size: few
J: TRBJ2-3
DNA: TGTGCCAGCAGTTCACGGTACCGGGGTTCGGATACGCAGTATTTT
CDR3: CASSSRYRGSDTQYF

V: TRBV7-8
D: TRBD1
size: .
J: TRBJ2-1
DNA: TGTGCCAGCAGCCAAGGACAGGGAATGGGCGATGAGCAGTTCTTC
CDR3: CASSQGQGMGDEQFF

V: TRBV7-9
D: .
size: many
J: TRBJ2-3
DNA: TGCGCCAGCAGCCTACGGGACAGCACAGATACGCAGTATTTT
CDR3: CASSLRDSTDTQYF

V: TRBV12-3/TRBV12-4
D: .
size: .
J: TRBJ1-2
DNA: TGTGCCAGCAGGCCCAACCGGCTACTGATCAACGGCTACACCTTC
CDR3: CASRPNRLLINGYTF

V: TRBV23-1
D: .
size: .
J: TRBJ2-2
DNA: TGCGCCAGCAGTCAATCGGATATGAAAAACACCGGGGAGCTGTTTTTT
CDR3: CASSQSDMKNTGELFF

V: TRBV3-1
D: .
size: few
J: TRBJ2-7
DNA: TGTGCCAGCAGCCAAGACCGACAGTACCGCGAGCAGTACTTC
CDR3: CASSQDRQYREQYF

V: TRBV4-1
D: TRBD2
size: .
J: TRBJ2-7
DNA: TGCGCCAGCAGCCAAGAATCGCGGGAGTCCTACGAGCAGTACTTC
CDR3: CASSQESRESYEQYF

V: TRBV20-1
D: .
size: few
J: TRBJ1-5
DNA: TGTCAGGACACACTCAATCAGCCCCAGCATTTT
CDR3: CQDTLNQPQHF

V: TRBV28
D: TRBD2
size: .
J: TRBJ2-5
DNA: TGTGCCAGCAGTAACCCCCGGGACTACCTATCAGAGACCCAGTACTTC
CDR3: CASSNPRDYLSETQYF

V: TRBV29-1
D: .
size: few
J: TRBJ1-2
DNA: TGCAGCGTTGAAGTTCACGGCAGACCCTATGGCTACACCTTC
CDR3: CSVEVHGRPYGYTF

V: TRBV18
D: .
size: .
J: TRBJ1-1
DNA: TGTGCCAGCTCACCCTGGACAGTGATGAACACTGAAGCTTTCTTT
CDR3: CASSPWTVMNTEAFF

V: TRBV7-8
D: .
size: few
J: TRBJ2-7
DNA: TGTGCCAGCAGCGTGCCAACGGGGAGCAGCTACGAGCAGTACTTC
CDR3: CASSVPTGSSYEQYF

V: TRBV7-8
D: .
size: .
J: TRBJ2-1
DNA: TGTGCCAGCAGCGATAGATTCCTGGGGGCCTCCTACAATGAGCAGTTCTTC
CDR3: CASSDRFLGASYNEQFF

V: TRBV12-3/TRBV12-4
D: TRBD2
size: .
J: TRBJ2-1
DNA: TGTGCCAGCAGTTTTGAGCGGGGGGGCGATAATGAGCAGTTCTTC
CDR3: CASSFERGGDNEQFF

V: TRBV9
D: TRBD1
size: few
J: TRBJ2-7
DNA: TGTGCCAGCAGCGTCTCCGCCGGGACAGGGTACGAGCAGTACTTC
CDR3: CASSVSAGTGYEQYF

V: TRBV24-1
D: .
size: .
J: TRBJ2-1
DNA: TGTGCCACCTCATTGCGGGGTATCAATGAGCAGTTCTTC
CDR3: CATSLRGINEQFF

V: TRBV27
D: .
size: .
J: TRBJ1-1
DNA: TGTGCCAGCAGTTTTTCGGACACTAACACTGAAGCTTTCTTT
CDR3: CASSFSDTNTEAFF

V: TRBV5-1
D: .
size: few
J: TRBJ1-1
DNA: TGCGCCAGCAGCTGGTCCTGGGGGGACGGTACTGAAGCTTTCTTT
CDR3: CASSWSWGDGTEAFF

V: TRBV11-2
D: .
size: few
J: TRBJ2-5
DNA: TGTGCCAGCAGCCAGGAAATAATGGGGTACCAAGAGACCCAGTACTTC
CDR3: CASSQEIMGYQETQYF

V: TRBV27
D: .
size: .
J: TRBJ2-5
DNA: TGTGCCAGCAGTTCCCTGGGGTTAGAAGGAGAGACCCAGTACTTC
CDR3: CASSSLGLEGETQYF

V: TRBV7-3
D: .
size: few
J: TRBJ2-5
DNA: TGTGCCAGCAGCTTAAATCAACAGGAAGAGACCCAGTACTTC
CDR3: CASSLNQQEETQYF

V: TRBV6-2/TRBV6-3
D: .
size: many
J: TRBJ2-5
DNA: TGTGCCAGCAGTAACCCAGGGGACTACCAAGAGACCCAGTACTTC
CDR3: CASSNPGDYQETQYF